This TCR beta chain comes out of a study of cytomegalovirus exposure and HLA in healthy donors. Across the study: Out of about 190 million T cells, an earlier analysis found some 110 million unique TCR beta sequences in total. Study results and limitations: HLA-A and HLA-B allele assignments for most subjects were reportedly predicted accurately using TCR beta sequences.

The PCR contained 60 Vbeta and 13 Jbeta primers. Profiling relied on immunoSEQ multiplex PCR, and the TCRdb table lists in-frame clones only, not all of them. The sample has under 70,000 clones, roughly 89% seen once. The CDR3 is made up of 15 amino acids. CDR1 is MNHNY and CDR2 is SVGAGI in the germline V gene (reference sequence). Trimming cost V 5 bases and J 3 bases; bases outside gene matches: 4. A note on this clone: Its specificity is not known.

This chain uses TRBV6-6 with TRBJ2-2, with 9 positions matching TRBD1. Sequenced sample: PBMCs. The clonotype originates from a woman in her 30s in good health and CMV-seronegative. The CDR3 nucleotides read TGTGCCAGCAGTCCACAGGGGGCGTACACCGGGGAGCTGTTTTTT. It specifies CASSPQGAYTGELFF.